The source of this TCR beta chain is a study of cytomegalovirus exposure and HLA in healthy donors. Study results and limitations: Excluded: some indistinguishable V segments such as TRBV6-2 and TRBV6-3. Equally common other TCR beta chains were less clonally expanded than HLA-associated ones, a later analysis found. Accurate prediction of HLA-A and HLA-B alleles (for most subjects) was reportedly achieved from TCR beta sequences.

Concerning this clone: Its target is unknown.

PCR involved 60 Vbeta and 13 Jbeta primers. Measured with immunoSEQ multiplex PCR; TCRdb has only the in-frame clones, and not every one. The sample consists of under 130,000 clones, about 80% of them appearing once. The CDR3 totals 12 residues. The V gene lost 1 base and the J gene lost 3 bases, with 4 bases spanning the gap. Germline V gene lookup returns CDR1 GTSNPN and CDR2 SVGIG (reference sequence). The TCR sequence derives from a female donor in good health and CMV-seropositive. Sequencing used PBMCs. This chain uses TRBV30 with TRBJ1-3; no reliable D call. CDR3 DNA sequence: TGTGCCTGGAGTGGTAGTGGAAACACCATATATTTT. Encoded protein: CAWSGSGNTIYF.